The 15 T cell receptor beta chains below all came from one sample that was sequenced in a study of read filtering for tumor transcriptome and immune sequencing. The library was built from 400 to 500 ng RNA with molecular barcoded adaptors for alpha/delta and beta/gamma chains. TCRdb reprocessed the reads with MiXCR, giving one entry per CDR3 protein. The sample includes over 80,000 distinct CDR3 sequences, about 12% of them seen just once. Source material: a population of CD138-negative cells sorted from bone marrow. These receptors were obtained from a donor over 35 with multiple myeloma.

This clonotype was counted many times. This chain links TRBV21-1 with TRBJ2-1; the listed D gene, TRBD2, was not tested against the DNA. TRBV21-1 is tagged as a pseudogene. CDR3 size: 15 residues. CDR3: CASSISSGPYNEQFF. The CDR3 DNA reads as TGTGCCAGCAGCATTTCTAGCGGACCCTACAATGAGCAGTTCTTC.

This clonotype occurred a few times. The V gene is TRBV10-3, the J gene TRBJ1-3; D remains ambiguous. This CDR3 region has 16 residues. Trimming took off 7 bases at V and 0 bases at J, with 16 bases between the two ends. Germline V gene sequence: CDR1 ENHRY, CDR2 SYGVKD. CDR3 protein: CAITTQPASSGNTIYF. The DNA for the CDR3 is TGTGCCATCACTACACAACCCGCGAGCTCTGGAAACACCATATATTTT.

This clonotype appeared a few times. The chain employs TRBV6-2 or TRBV6-3 and TRBJ2-5, with D perhaps TRBD1 or TRBD2 (6 bases each). The CDR3 spans 14 residues. Germline-derived CDR1 and CDR2 are MNHEY and SVGEGT. V lost 5 bases and J lost 3, with 13 bases in between. CDR3 region: CASSRGALEETQYF. CDR3 coding DNA: TGTGCCAGCAGTAGGGGGGCACTTGAAGAGACCCAGTACTTC.

This clonotype has a count of ten or more. The chain links TRBV12-3 or TRBV12-4 to TRBJ2-1; tentatively, D is TRBD2 (5 bases). Trimming removed 5 bases at V and 1 base at J, with 12 bases between. There are 15 residues in the CDR3. The CDR3 sequence is CASSPSGGSYNEQFF. The CDR3 bases are TGTGCCAGCAGTCCCAGCGGTGGGTCCTACAATGAGCAGTTCTTC.

This clonotype showed up many times. The chain employs TRBV6-2 or TRBV6-3 and TRBJ2-3; D unresolved. The CDR3 is 15 residues long. Germline CDR1 MNHEY, CDR2 SVGEGT. Trimming shortened V by 2 bases and J by 6 bases, and 15 bases separated the two germline ends. The CDR3 region has the DNA TGTGCCAGCAGTTACGTGGCCATATGGACGGATACGCAGTATTTT. Protein sequence: CASSYVAIWTDTQYF.

This clonotype came up many times. The J gene is TRBJ2-7, the V gene TRBV12-3 or TRBV12-4, with 10 bases that match TRBD2. The CDR3 is made up of 13 amino acids. J lost 6 bases, V lost 5 bases, and 4 bases had no gene match. The CDR3 region has the DNA TGTGCCAGCAGTGTACTAGCGGGATCCGAGCAGTACTTC. Translating it yields CASSVLAGSEQYF.

This clonotype was found a few times. A read error may explain this, as a much larger clone is one base away. The rearrangement links TRBV5-1 to TRBJ2-1; a weak D match, TRBD1 (6 bases). CDR3 length: 13 amino acids. Germline V lookup: CDR1 SGHRS, CDR2 YFSETQ. The CDR3 here is CASRDSLYNGQFF. The CDR3 coding sequence is TGCGCCAGCAGGGACAGTTTGTACAATGGGCAGTTCTTC.

The V gene is TRBV4-1, the J gene TRBJ2-3; the match to TRBD2 covers 7 bases. The CDR3 is 17 residues long. Per the germline V gene, CDR1 is MGHRA and CDR2 is YSYEKL. V gave up 0 bases and J gave up 2 bases; unmatched junction bases: 8. The CDR3 bases are TGCGCCAGCAGCCAAGATGGAGGCGGGAGAACCACAGATACGCAGTATTTT. As protein: CASSQDGGGRTTDTQYF.

This clonotype was picked up many times. V and J are TRBV2 and TRBJ1-1, with 7 bases fitting TRBD1. CDR1 SNHLY and CDR2 FYNNEI come from the germline V gene. The J segment lost 4 bases and the V segment lost 7 bases, leaving 6 bases of the junction unmatched. This CDR3 is built from 13 residues. CDR3: CASTGQAGTEAFF. CDR3 in DNA: TGTGCCAGCACTGGACAGGCGGGCACTGAAGCTTTCTTT.

There are many counts of this clonotype. This chain links TRBV29-1 with TRBJ2-1; TRBD2 might be the D (6 bases). Germline CDR1 SQVTM, CDR2 ANQGSEA. V shed 6 bases and J shed 11 bases, with 11 bases lying between them. This CDR3 has 10 residues. The DNA of the CDR3 is TGCAGCGTGTCCGGGACTCAGCAGTTCTTC. Its translation: CSVSGTQQFF.

This clonotype was seen a handful of times. This chain links TRBV9 with TRBJ2-1; D remains ambiguous. Germline V gene lookup returns CDR1 SGDLS and CDR2 YYNGEE. Trimming took 4 bases from V and 9 from J, leaving 8 bases between them. The CDR3 covers 11 residues. Here the CDR3 reads CASSLWGEQFF. CDR3 DNA sequence: TGTGCCAGCAGCTTGTGGGGTGAGCAGTTCTTC. The variable domain in full, completed from reference TRBV9 and TRBJ2-1, reads DSGVTQTPKHLITATGQRVTLRCSPRSGDLSVYWYQQSLDQGLQFLIQYYNGEERAKGNILERFSAQQFPDLHSELNLSSLELGDSALYFCASSLWGEQFFGPGTRLTVL.

This clonotype occurred many times. J is TRBJ2-3 and V is TRBV11-2; weak D call: TRBD2 (6 bases). The CDR3 runs 15 residues. Germline CDR1 is SGHAT and CDR2 is FQNNGV. V lost 5 bases and J 4 bases, leaving 16 bases between the germline ends. CDR3: CASSPIWREADTQYF. In nucleotides, the CDR3 is TGTGCCAGCAGCCCCATCTGGAGGGAAGCAGATACGCAGTATTTT.

This clonotype was observed many times. The chain uses TRBV24-1 and TRBJ2-1, with 9 bases matching TRBD2. CDR3 length equals 20 residues. Germline CDR1 and CDR2: KGHDR and SFDVKD. Trimming took 0 bases from V and 7 from J; bases not matched to a gene: 18. The CDR3 nucleotides read TGTGCCACCAGTGATTTGTCAAAGCCAAAAGCGCGGGAGGGTTGGAATGAGCAGTTCTTC. The encoded protein is CATSDLSKPKAREGWNEQFF.

This clonotype has ten or more counts. The chain carries TRBV5-1 and TRBJ1-4, with D perhaps matching TRBD1 (5 bases). Trimming removed 3 bases at V and 5 bases at J, with 11 bases between. The germline gives CDR1 SGHRS, CDR2 YFSETQ. The CDR3 contains 14 residues. The CDR3 is CASSSGPSNEKLFF. CDR3 in DNA: TGCGCCAGCAGCTCGGGACCTTCAAATGAAAAACTGTTTTTT.

In this sample, this clonotype turned up many times. The CDR3 bases are TGCGCCAGCAGCTTGGATGGCGGGTCCTACAATGAGCAGTTCTTC. It specifies CASSLDGGSYNEQFF. The chain combines TRBV5-1 with TRBJ2-1, with a possible D match to TRBD2 (5 bases). CDR3 size: 15 residues. CDR1 is SGHRS and CDR2 is YFSETQ in the germline V gene. The germline V and J ends were trimmed by 0 bases and 1 base, with 8 bases remaining between them.